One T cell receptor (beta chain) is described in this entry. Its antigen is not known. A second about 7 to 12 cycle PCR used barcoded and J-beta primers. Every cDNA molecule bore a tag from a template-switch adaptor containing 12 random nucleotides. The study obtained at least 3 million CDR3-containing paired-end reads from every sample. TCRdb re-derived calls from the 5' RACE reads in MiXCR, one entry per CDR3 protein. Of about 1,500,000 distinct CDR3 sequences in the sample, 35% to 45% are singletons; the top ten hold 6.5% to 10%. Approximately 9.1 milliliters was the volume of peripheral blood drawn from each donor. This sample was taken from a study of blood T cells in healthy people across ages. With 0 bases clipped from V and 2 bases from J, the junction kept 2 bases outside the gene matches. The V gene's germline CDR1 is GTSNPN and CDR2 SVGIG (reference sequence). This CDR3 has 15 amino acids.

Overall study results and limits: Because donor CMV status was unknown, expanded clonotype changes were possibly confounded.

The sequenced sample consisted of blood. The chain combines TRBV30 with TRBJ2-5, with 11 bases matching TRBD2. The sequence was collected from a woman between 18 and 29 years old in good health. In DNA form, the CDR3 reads TGTGCCTGGAGTGTGGGACTAGCGGTACAAGAGACCCAGTACTTC. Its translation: CAWSVGLAVQETQYF.